What follows describes a single TCR beta chain. This clonotype was seen more than once but under ten times. Its antigen remains unidentified. Per-nucleotide qualities are absent, and no much larger clonotype sits a single base away. Between the V and J ends, shortened by 3 bases and 9 bases respectively, the junction contains 12 bases. CDR1 MNHNS and CDR2 SASEGT were looked up in the germline V gene. From the cysteine through the phenylalanine, the CDR3 covers 13 amino acids. Only the CDR3 DNA stays, 39 bases, in frame from base 1. The sample comes from a study of T cells in Graves' hyperthyroidism and ophthalmopathy (dated by TCRdb to the late 2010s). Context from the whole study: Peripheral blood was sampled at the time of initial diagnosis, prior to any treatment. To identify distinguishing TCR V-J signatures, a discovery cohort of some 100 patients was used, comprising 43 with Graves' ophthalmopathy and 57 with stable Graves' hyperthyroidism. An independent validation cohort of fewer than 20 hyperthyroidism patients and about 16 patients who later progressed to ophthalmopathy tested prospective prediction of ophthalmopathy. The roughly 100 discovery patients were randomly split 7:3 into training and test sets. Thyroid tissue and blood T-cell repertoires from six Graves' hyperthyroidism patients were also compared in the study. Once sampling was done, hyperthyroidism patients were given methimazole at a starting dose of 30 mg daily, whereas ophthalmopathy patients were given high-dose intravenous methylprednisolone. The paper describes TCR Vbeta CDR3 sequencing of 120 to 150 peripheral blood samples, made up of 40 to 45 ophthalmopathy patients, approximately 73 hyperthyroidism patients and 17 progressor patients. Study-wide findings and limitations: No statistical method was used to set the sample size in advance, and investigators knew the group allocation. A model built on a 13 V-J signature distinguished ophthalmopathy from stable hyperthyroidism, reaching 85% to 90% sensitivity and around 81% specificity in cross-validation and 80%/75% in testing. In validation, the model predicted progression to ophthalmopathy a median of roughly 6.1 months before onset, with approximately 68% sensitivity and roughly 77% specificity. Blood samples also contained most of the expanded thyroid clonotypes (frequency above 0.001), which suggests that blood repertoires may reflect thyroid immune responses.

Graves' hyperthyroidism was defined as stable when no progression to ophthalmopathy occurred over 18 months of follow-up. Hyperthyroidism patients were newly diagnosed, with disease duration under 2 months, and aged 18 to 65 years. Exclusion was applied to patients with uncontrolled infections, other autoimmune diseases, pregnancy or lactation. Diagnoses relied on clinical symptoms, serum thyroxine and TRAb, thyroid ultrasound and orbital computed tomography. PBMCs were separated from about 10 ml of fresh peripheral blood using Ficoll-Paque density gradient centrifugation. Total RNA was extracted with Trizol reagent, and quality was checked on an Agilent 2100 Bioanalyzer. Amplification of TCR beta CDR3 regions was carried out from RNA transcripts. The first round of RT-PCR for the TCR CDR3 was performed with the HTBI primer set and the Qiagen OneStep RT-PCR kit. A second multiplex PCR round built the libraries, followed by size selection and purification. Sequencing of the libraries was done on an Illumina HiSeq2000 using paired-end 100 bp reads. In the authors' own workflow: Raw data were processed with SOAPnuke, discarding reads with adapters, uncalled bases, mean Phred below 15, or no exact constant-primer or identifier match. High-quality paired reads were merged with COPE v1.2.5, and unique nucleotide sequences were defined as clonotypes. Clonotypes were aligned to IMGT TRBV, TRBD and TRBJ reference segments using MiTCR v1.1. The analysis included only V-J combinations with a frequency above 0.0001, which together covered roughly 99% of the repertoires. A TCS score was defined as the ratio of F50 (clonal expansion) to E x V (chaos), with BLOSUM62-based TCRdist applied between CDR3 peptides within each V-J. Welch's t-statistics and random forest reduced roughly 540 V-J features to about 12, which were used in a naive Bayes classifier (R e1071). TCRdb reprocessing: public reads trimmed at Q25 with fastp, clones called with MiXCR, in-frame beta chains kept. A single entry per CDR3 protein holds the most common genes and DNA from its merged rows. TCRdb's processing, not the authors', yielded these V and J calls. The sample has 340,000 or so distinct CDR3 sequences on record, 21% of them singletons. The ten top clones hold around 50% of the sample.

This chain joins TRBV6-1 to TRBJ2-1, with the D segment possibly TRBD1 or TRBD2, each aligning over 5 bases. The specimen was blood. This clonotype was sampled from a woman in her fifties or sixties with Graves' hyperthyroidism. The encoded CDR3 is CASSERGAGEQFF. The DNA sequence is TGTGCCAGCAGTGAGAGAGGGGCCGGTGAGCAGTTCTTC.